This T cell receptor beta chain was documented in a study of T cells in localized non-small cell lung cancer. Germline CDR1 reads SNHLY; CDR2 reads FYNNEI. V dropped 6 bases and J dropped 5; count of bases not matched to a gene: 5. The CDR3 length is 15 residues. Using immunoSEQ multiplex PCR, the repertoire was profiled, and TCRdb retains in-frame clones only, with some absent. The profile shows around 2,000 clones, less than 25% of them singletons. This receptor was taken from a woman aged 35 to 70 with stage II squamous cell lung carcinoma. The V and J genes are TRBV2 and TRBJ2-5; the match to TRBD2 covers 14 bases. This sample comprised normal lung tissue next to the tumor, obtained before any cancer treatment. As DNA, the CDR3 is TGTGCCAGCAGCGTGGGACTAGCGGGAGTTGAGACCCAGTACTTC. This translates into CASSVGLAGVETQYF.